This T cell receptor beta chain was found in a study of T cells in Graves' hyperthyroidism and ophthalmopathy. Per the germline V gene, CDR1 is MDHEN and CDR2 is SYDVKM. There are 14 residues in the CDR3. With 7 bases removed from V and 12 bases from J, the gap between germline ends came to 22 bases. Diagnosis relied on clinical symptoms, serum thyroxine and TRAb, thyroid ultrasound and orbital computed tomography. This clonotype was recorded at least ten times. TCR beta CDR3 region amplification was performed from RNA transcripts. HTBI primers were employed in a first-round RT-PCR of the TCR CDR3. TCRdb called the multiplex PCR reads again in MiXCR, with one record for every CDR3 protein. Seen here are around 180,000 distinct CDR3 sequences, approximately 15% observed once, and the top ten hold approximately 28%.

Input material: blood. This chain connects TRBV28 to TRBJ2-1, with D perhaps matching TRBD1 (6 bases). This TCR was recovered from a woman between 45 and 65 years old with Graves' hyperthyroidism. As DNA, the CDR3 is TGTGCCAGCATTCCCGGGACACAGATCAAGGGGCAGTTCTTC. It codes for CASIPGTQIKGQFF.